The 26 T cell receptor beta chains listed next were all sequenced from one sample in a study of blood T cells in healthy people across ages. Alongside a J-beta primer mix, a sample-barcoded 5' primer served in a second PCR lasting roughly 7 to 12 cycles. TCRdb analysed the 5' RACE reads with MiXCR anew, one entry per CDR3 protein. The table includes about 1.5 million distinct CDR3 sequences, about 40% detected once. Sequenced material: blood. These receptors were collected from a woman aged 18-30 years in good health.

This chain links TRBV12-5 with TRBJ2-4, with 7 bases lining up with TRBD1. The tail of the sequence fits TRBJ2-7 better, so the J call may be wrong. The CDR3 sequence is 18 residues long. Per germline, CDR1 LGHNT and CDR2 FRNRAP. The DNA for the CDR3 is TGTGCTAGTGGTTTAAGGGACAGAAGGCCAACATGGGTATACGAGCAGTACTTC. Protein: CASGLRDRRPTWVYEQYF.

This rearrangement joins TRBV5-6 to TRBJ2-1; D not resolved. The CDR3 length is 13 residues. V was pared by 3 bases and J by 4 bases, with 8 bases between. CDR1 is SGHDT, CDR2 YYEEEE, per germline. The CDR3 DNA reads as TGTGCCAGCAGCTCGGCGGATTACAATGAGCAGTTCTTC. This encodes CASSSADYNEQFF.

This clonotype was detected only a few times. In DNA form, the CDR3 reads TGTGCCAGCAGCTTGCTAGCGGGAAAAACCTACGAGCAGTACTTC. Amino acid sequence: CASSLLAGKTYEQYF. V usage is TRBV7-2 and J usage is TRBJ2-7, with TRBD2 identical over 9 bases. The CDR3 totals 15 residues. Unmatched junction bases numbered 5, after V lost 3 bases and J lost 2 bases. The V gene's germline CDR1 is SGHTA and CDR2 FQGNSA.

The chain has TRBV2 and TRBJ2-7; TRBD1 aligns across 8 bases. Germline values: CDR1 SNHLY, CDR2 FYNNEI. Losses at the gene ends were 2 bases for V and 5 bases for J; bases not matched to a gene: 8. CDR3 length equals 15 residues. The CDR3 DNA reads TGTGCCAGCAGTGAACGACAGGGGAAGACGGACGAGCAGTACTTC. Amino acid sequence: CASSERQGKTDEQYF.

Notes on this clonotype: This may stem from a read error, because a much larger clone lies one nucleotide away. This rearrangement joins TRBV4-1 to TRBJ2-1, with 8 positions matching TRBD2. The assigned J gene may be wrong: the sequence end matches TRBJ2-7 better. Germline assignment: CDR1 MGHRA and CDR2 YSYEKL. This CDR3 comprises 16 residues. The CDR3: CASSPGSGRSSHEQYF. CDR3 sequence (DNA): TGCGCCAGCAGCCCAGGCAGCGGGAGAAGCTCCCACGAGCAGTACTTC.

This clonotype came up a few times. The CDR3 is CASSLDGAGGYYEQYF. The CDR3 nucleotides are TGTGCCAGCAGCTTAGACGGGGCAGGGGGATACTACGAGCAGTACTTC. The V call is TRBV7-6, the J call TRBJ2-4, with 7 bases aligning to TRBD1. The DNA end is more similar to TRBJ2-7, so the J call may be wrong. There are 16 residues in the CDR3. Germline CDR1 is SGHVS and CDR2 is FNYEAQ.

V and J are TRBV20-1 and TRBJ2-4; 7 nucleotides align to TRBD2. This CDR3 region has 18 residues. The germline gives CDR1 DFQATT, CDR2 SNEGSKA (reference sequence). V lost 5 bases and J lost 2; bases outside the gene matches: 18. The CDR3 region is CSAGPGGSLGMSKNIQYF. The CDR3 nucleotides are TGCAGTGCTGGGCCCGGGGGGAGTTTGGGGATGTCCAAAAACATTCAGTACTTC.

The chain employs TRBV20-1 and TRBJ1-3, with TRBD1 matching 10 bases. The CDR3 length is 16 residues. V gave up 2 bases and J gave up 8 bases; unmatched junction bases: 12. Looked up from germline, CDR1 is DFQATT and CDR2 is SNEGSKA (reference sequence). CDR3 in amino acids: CSARNFLTGGMDTIYF. The CDR3 bases are TGCAGTGCTAGAAATTTTCTGACAGGGGGCATGGACACCATATATTTT.

Only a few counts were recorded for this clonotype. The chain recombines TRBV29-1 with TRBJ2-4; D may be TRBD1 or TRBD2 (5 bases each). CDR1 SQVTM and CDR2 ANQGSEA come from the germline V gene. V was cut by 3 bases and J by 2 bases, with 11 bases left in between. CDR3 length: 14 residues. The CDR3 sequence: CSVDREGTKNIQYF. CDR3 sequence (DNA): TGCAGCGTTGATCGAGAGGGGACCAAAAACATTCAGTACTTC.

V gene TRBV20-1 combines with J gene TRBJ2-5; D is ambiguous. Germline-derived CDR1 and CDR2 are DFQATT and SNEGSKA (reference sequence). V lost 6 bases and J lost 0, with 17 bases in between. CDR3 length: 15 amino acids. The CDR3 loop reads CSASALSGHQETQYF. The CDR3 bases are TGCAGTGCCAGCGCTTTGAGTGGGCACCAAGAGACCCAGTACTTC.

The chain has TRBV6-1 and TRBJ2-5; 8 nucleotides match TRBD2. This CDR3 has 13 amino acids. V trimming: 10 bases; J trimming: 11 bases; junction bases outside the gene matches: 15. The V gene's germline CDR1 is MNHNS and CDR2 SASEGT. CDR3 in amino acids: CANSVAGGGEQYF. CDR3 sequence (DNA): TGTGCCAACAGCGTTGCGGGAGGCGGTGAGCAGTACTTC.

V is TRBV14 and J is TRBJ2-1; D is perhaps TRBD1 or TRBD2 (5 bases each). From germline, CDR1 is SGHDN and CDR2 FVKESK. V shed 1 base and J shed 2 bases, with 9 bases lying between them. The CDR3 is 15 amino acids. The chain's CDR3 is CASSQAGRTYNEQFF. The CDR3 bases are TGTGCCAGCAGCCAAGCGGGGCGCACCTACAATGAGCAGTTCTTC.

The chain joins TRBV12-3 or TRBV12-4 to TRBJ2-2; possibly TRBD1 for D (5 bases). This CDR3 spans 16 amino acids. V dropped 5 bases and J dropped 0 bases, with 13 bases sitting between them. The CDR3, as DNA: TGTGCCAGCAGTCCGACGGACACAGCGAACACCGGGGAGCTGTTTTTT. It translates to CASSPTDTANTGELFF.

This clonotype was observed a few times. The chain employs TRBV2 and TRBJ2-3, with D unresolved. Between the trimmed V and J ends, which lost 5 bases and 6 bases, there was a span of 15 bases. Germline CDR1 and CDR2: SNHLY and FYNNEI. This CDR3 comprises 14 residues. CDR3 coding DNA: TGTGCCAGCAGTCATTCCTTTCGGCCCGATACGCAGTATTTT. Residues: CASSHSFRPDTQYF.

Only a few counts were recorded for this clonotype. The rearrangement joins TRBV7-2 to TRBJ2-3; either TRBD1 or TRBD2 may supply D (5 bases each). The V gene lost 2 bases and the J gene lost 0 bases, with 12 bases spanning the gap. The length of the CDR3 is 16 residues. The germline gives CDR1 SGHTA, CDR2 FQGNSA. The CDR3 here is CASSLLGDPSTDTQYF. In DNA form, the CDR3 reads TGTGCCAGCAGCTTATTGGGGGACCCTAGCACAGATACGCAGTATTTT.

This clonotype occurred once. The CDR3 sequence is CASSLELAGGPSKTQYF. The CDR3 DNA sequence: TGCGCCAGCAGCTTGGAACTAGCGGGGGGGCCTTCGAAGACCCAGTACTTC. This rearrangement joins TRBV5-1 to TRBJ2-7; 13 bases align to TRBD2. The J call could be wrong; TRBJ2-5 is a better fit for the DNA end. The length of the CDR3 is 17 residues. Germline V gene data show CDR1 as SGHRS and CDR2 as YFSETQ.

The CDR3 loop is CASSYSRGTETQYF. CDR3 sequence (DNA): TGTGCCAGCAGTTACTCGAGGGGGACAGAGACCCAGTACTTC. This chain connects TRBV6-2 or TRBV6-3 to TRBJ2-5, with a weak D call TRBD1 (6 bases). The CDR3 extends over 14 amino acids. V was pared by 0 bases and J by 4 bases, with 9 bases between. CDR1 is MNHEY and CDR2 is SVGEGT in the germline V gene.

The rearrangement links TRBV7-2 to TRBJ2-5; the match to TRBD2 covers 14 bases. Matching the DNA end better, TRBJ2-7 makes the J call doubtful. CDR1 is SGHTA and CDR2 is FQGNSA in the germline V gene. This CDR3 region has 17 residues. CDR3 bases: TGTGCCAGCAGCTTAGCGGTGACTAGCGGGAGGGCGTCCGAGCAGTACTTC. It specifies CASSLAVTSGRASEQYF.

V is TRBV6-5 and J is TRBJ2-5; TRBD2 matches at 11 bases. Losses at the gene ends were 11 bases for V and 11 bases for J; bases not matched to a gene: 19. Per germline, CDR1 MNHEY and CDR2 SVGAGI. The CDR3 is 15 residues long. Here the CDR3 reads CAGKPVAGGFNEQYF. The CDR3 DNA sequence: TGTGCCGGCAAACCAGTAGCGGGAGGGTTCAATGAGCAGTACTTC.

The chain joins TRBV20-1 to TRBJ2-1; 9 bases are a match to TRBD2. The J segment lost 3 bases and the V segment lost 6 bases, leaving 6 bases of the junction unmatched. CDR1 and CDR2 (germline): DFQATT, SNEGSKA (reference sequence). This CDR3 contains 14 residues. CDR3: CSAEGLAVYNEQFF. The DNA for the CDR3 is TGCAGTGCCGAGGGACTAGCAGTCTACAATGAGCAGTTCTTC.

The chain recombines TRBV10-3 with TRBJ2-7; possibly TRBD2 for D (7 bases). This CDR3 contains 12 residues. V was clipped by 7 bases and J by 7 bases, with 14 bases between them. Germline V gives CDR1 ENHRY, CDR2 SYGVKD. CDR3 loop: CAIMGGGNEQYF. Here the CDR3 DNA reads TGTGCCATCATGGGAGGGGGGAATGAGCAGTACTTC.

The chain couples TRBV10-1 to TRBJ2-3; D may be TRBD2 (6 bases). Germline CDR1 reads WNHNN; CDR2 reads SYGVQD (reference sequence). The CDR3 spans 14 residues. Trimming pared 4 bases from V and 0 bases from J, leaving 8 bases between. The CDR3 coding sequence is TGCGCCAGCAGTGGACTAGGGAGCACAGATACGCAGTATTTT. It is translated as CASSGLGSTDTQYF.

This clonotype was detected many times. The V call is TRBV28, the J call TRBJ2-3; a possible D gene is TRBD1 (6 bases). The germline CDR1 and CDR2 sequences are MDHEN and SYDVKM. CDR3 size: 14 residues. The germline V and J ends were trimmed by 2 bases and 2 bases, with 8 bases remaining between them. CDR3 in amino acids: CASSLQGPTDTQYF. In DNA form, the CDR3 reads TGTGCCAGCAGTTTACAGGGGCCCACAGATACGCAGTATTTT.

This clonotype was recorded a few times. The chain recombines TRBV12-3 or TRBV12-4 with TRBJ2-4, with TRBD1 as a possible D gene (5 bases). The J call may be wrong; the DNA end is better matched by TRBJ2-7. The CDR3 covers 15 residues. The CDR3 sequence: CASSLATANDYEQYF. CDR3 in DNA: TGTGCCAGCAGTTTAGCGACAGCTAACGACTACGAGCAGTACTTC.

This clonotype occurred many times. The V gene is TRBV3-1, the J gene TRBJ2-1; 8 bases align to TRBD2. Germline values: CDR1 LGHDT, CDR2 YNNKEL (reference sequence). V dropped 4 bases and J dropped 6; count of bases not matched to a gene: 8. The CDR3 covers 15 residues. CDR3 residues: CASSPMRGDLNEQFF. The CDR3 bases are TGTGCCAGCAGCCCGATGCGGGGGGACCTCAATGAGCAGTTCTTC.

The chain employs TRBV6-1 and TRBJ2-1, with TRBD2 as a possible D gene (5 bases). The germline V and J ends were trimmed by 6 bases and 0 bases, with 18 bases remaining between them. The CDR3 has 17 amino acids. CDR1 is MNHNS and CDR2 is SASEGT in the germline V gene. The CDR3 here is CASSPQRAANSYNEQFF. The CDR3 DNA is TGTGCCAGCAGCCCCCAACGAGCGGCGAACTCCTACAATGAGCAGTTCTTC.